One and the same sample provided the 29 T cell receptor beta chains below, sequenced in a study of cytomegalovirus exposure and HLA in healthy donors. This PCR relied on a set of 60 Vbeta primers and 13 Jbeta primers. The table came from immunoSEQ multiplex PCR; TCRdb's copy has only in-frame clones and leaves some out. Listed are about 140,000 clones; approximately 2.5% falls within the top ten. Material: PBMCs. The receptors here all came from a middle-aged man in good health and CMV-seronegative.

The CDR3 DNA is TGTGCCAGCAGTTTAAGGCCCCAGGGATCCTACGAGCAGTACTTC. Translating gives CASSLRPQGSYEQYF. The V call is TRBV27, the J call TRBJ2-7; perhaps TRBD1 as D (5 bases). Trimming removed 2 bases from V and 1 base from J, with 12 bases in between. The CDR3 is 15 amino acids. Germline V gene data show CDR1 as MNHEY and CDR2 as SMNVEV (reference sequence).

V and J are TRBV19 and TRBJ2-2, with a possible D match to TRBD2 (5 bases). Germline V gene lookup returns CDR1 LNHDA and CDR2 SQIVND (reference sequence). The CDR3 covers 17 residues. Trimming left V 3 bases short and J 2 bases short, with 16 bases between. CDR3 in amino acids: CASSIRTLTVNTGELFF. The CDR3 DNA reads as TGTGCCAGTAGTATCAGGACTCTTACCGTAAACACCGGGGAGCTGTTTTTT.

This rearrangement joins TRBV7-6 to TRBJ1-2; D call uncertain. The V end lost 1 base, the J end lost 4 bases, and 7 bases lay between the germline ends. The CDR3 is 13 amino acids. Germline values: CDR1 SGHVS, CDR2 FNYEAQ. CDR3 residues: CASSLVQFYGYTF. The CDR3 DNA reads as TGTGCCAGCAGCTTAGTTCAGTTCTATGGCTACACCTTC.

The V and J genes are TRBV6-5 and TRBJ1-6, with 8 bases fitting TRBD1. The V gene's germline CDR1 is MNHEY and CDR2 SVGAGI. This CDR3 region has 14 residues. V was pared by 6 bases and J by 11 bases, with 9 bases of the junction left unmatched. The CDR3 DNA reads as TGTGCCAGCAGCCGAGGACAGGGTGAAACACCCCTCCACTTT. Translation gives CASSRGQGETPLHF.

The V gene is TRBV5-1, the J gene TRBJ2-1; D perhaps matches TRBD2 (7 bases). With 3 bases removed from V and 0 bases from J, the gap between germline ends came to 13 bases. The CDR3 has 16 amino acids. The germline V gene has CDR1 SGHRS and CDR2 YFSETQ. CDR3 nucleotide sequence: TGCGCCAGCAGCTCACGCGGGGGCTTCTCCTACAATGAGCAGTTCTTC. Translation gives CASSSRGGFSYNEQFF.

The chain links TRBV4-3 to TRBJ2-7; D not certain. CDR1 LGHNA and CDR2 YSLEER come from the germline V gene. V lost 2 bases to trimming and J lost 2 bases, with 10 bases between them. The CDR3 has 14 amino acids. This CDR3 is CASSQRLTTYEQYF. The DNA of the CDR3 is TGCGCCAGCAGCCAACGACTGACCACCTACGAGCAGTACTTC.

The rearrangement links TRBV6-5 to TRBJ2-2, with D perhaps matching TRBD1 (5 bases). Looked up from germline, CDR1 is MNHEY and CDR2 is SVGAGI. V shed 6 bases and J shed 1 base, with 9 bases lying between them. The CDR3 consists of 14 residues. The CDR3 here is CASSLDKNTGELFF. CDR3 in DNA: TGTGCCAGCAGCTTGGACAAGAACACCGGGGAGCTGTTTTTT.

V is TRBV29-1 and J is TRBJ2-5; either TRBD1 or TRBD2 may supply D (6 bases each). The J call may not be correct, given that the DNA end is closer to TRBJ2-7. Germline assignment: CDR1 SQVTM and CDR2 ANQGSEA. The CDR3 has 12 residues. The CDR3, as DNA: TGCAGCGTTGTCGGAGGGGGCTACGAGCAGTACTTC. Amino acids: CSVVGGGYEQYF.

This chain connects TRBV4-3 to TRBJ1-1; D remains unclear. The CDR3 has 13 residues. The V gene's germline CDR1 is LGHNA and CDR2 YSLEER. V was shortened by 2 bases and J by 8 bases, with 12 bases between the two germline ends. The CDR3, as DNA: TGCGCCAGCAGCCAACTCGGGTGGTCCGAAGCTTTCTTT. Protein product: CASSQLGWSEAFF.

The chain is built from TRBV7-9 and TRBJ1-6, with unresolved D. Germline values: CDR1 SEHNR, CDR2 FQNEAQ (reference sequence). V was shortened by 5 bases and J by 9 bases, with 11 bases between the two germline ends. This CDR3 region has 13 residues. The DNA for the CDR3 is TGTGCCAGCAGCCTAAGCAATCGTTCACCCCTCCACTTT. This gives the protein CASSLSNRSPLHF.

The chain employs TRBV12-5 and TRBJ1-5, with 8 nucleotides matching TRBD1. Trimming took 6 bases from V and 6 from J; bases not matched to a gene: 10. The CDR3 length is 15 residues. The V gene's germline CDR1 is LGHNT and CDR2 FRNRAP. The CDR3 DNA is TGTGCTAGTGGCCTTGGGCAGGGGGCGGCTCAGCCCCAGCATTTT. It translates to CASGLGQGAAQPQHF.

V gene TRBV9 combines with J gene TRBJ1-6; D uncertain. V lost 4 bases, J lost 0 bases, and 8 bases lay in between. Per germline, CDR1 SGDLS and CDR2 YYNGEE. The CDR3 covers 15 residues. The DNA of the CDR3 is TGTGCCAGCAGCAAAGAGAGCTCCTATAATTCACCCCTCCACTTT. Translated: CASSKESSYNSPLHF. Full variable domain (remainder filled in from reference TRBV9 and TRBJ1-6): DSGVTQTPKHLITATGQRVTLRCSPRSGDLSVYWYQQSLDQGLQFLIQYYNGEERAKGNILERFSAQQFPDLHSELNLSSLELGDSALYFCASSKESSYNSPLHFGNGTRLTVT.

The genes are TRBV5-4 and TRBJ2-7, with a weak D call TRBD1 (6 bases). The germline V gene encodes CDR1 SGHNT and CDR2 YYREEE (reference sequence). The V gene lost 10 bases and the J gene lost 13 bases, with 18 bases spanning the gap. There are 10 residues in the CDR3. DNA of the CDR3: TGTGCCGCACGGAGAGAACAGGGATACTTC. Translation gives CAARREQGYF.

V gene TRBV6-1 combines with J gene TRBJ2-3, with 7 bases that match TRBD2. From germline, CDR1 is MNHNS and CDR2 SASEGT. The CDR3 runs to 13 residues. J lost 4 bases, V lost 10 bases, and 8 bases had no gene match. The CDR3 here is CATSREGADTQYF. The CDR3 DNA follows: TGTGCCACCTCCAGGGAGGGCGCAGATACGCAGTATTTT.

The chain carries TRBV28 and TRBJ1-4, with 7 positions matching TRBD1. This CDR3 is built from 17 residues. V lost 5 bases, J lost 0 bases, and 9 bases stayed unmatched. CDR1 and CDR2 from the germline V gene are MDHEN and SYDVKM. CDR3 nucleotide sequence: TGTGCCAGCAGTAGACAGACAGGGACGACAACTAATGAAAAACTGTTTTTT. Encoded protein: CASSRQTGTTTNEKLFF.

The V call is TRBV4-2, the J call TRBJ2-7, with 7 bases aligning to TRBD2. Trimming cost V 0 bases and J 2 bases; bases outside gene matches: 10. The CDR3 contains 17 residues. Germline V CDR1 and CDR2: LGHNA, YNFKEQ. CDR3 region: CASSQDALGGVAYEQYF. The CDR3 bases are TGTGCCAGCAGCCAAGATGCGCTGGGGGGGGTTGCCTACGAGCAGTACTTC.

V and J are TRBV28 and TRBJ1-5; possibly TRBD1 for D (5 bases). Trimming took off 7 bases at V and 4 bases at J, with 11 bases between the two ends. The CDR3 spans 13 residues. Per germline, CDR1 MDHEN and CDR2 SYDVKM. CDR3 amino acids: CASIDSLNQPQHF. CDR3 bases: TGTGCCAGCATTGACAGCCTTAATCAGCCCCAGCATTTT. Full variable domain (remainder filled in from reference TRBV28 and TRBJ1-5): DVKVTQSSRYLVKRTGEKVFLECVQDMDHENMFWYRQDPGLGLRLIYFSYDVKMKEKGDIPEGYSVSREKKERFSLILESASTNQTSMYLCASIDSLNQPQHFGDGTRLSIL.

The chain recombines TRBV4-3 with TRBJ1-2; 7 bases line up with TRBD1. CDR3 length equals 13 residues. Germline assignment: CDR1 LGHNA and CDR2 YSLEER. With 2 bases clipped from V and 4 bases from J, the junction kept 1 base outside the gene matches. The CDR3 protein is CASSQWDSYGYTF. The CDR3 DNA reads as TGCGCCAGCAGCCAATGGGACAGCTATGGCTACACCTTC.

The chain employs TRBV2 and TRBJ2-7; 7 bases match TRBD1. The CDR3 runs 12 residues. Per the germline V gene, CDR1 is SNHLY and CDR2 is FYNNEI. With V trimmed by 6 bases and J by 1 base, 0 bases remained unmatched. CDR3 region: CASRDRSYEQYF. The CDR3 nucleotides read TGTGCCAGCAGGGACAGGTCCTACGAGCAGTACTTC.

The chain recombines TRBV5-6 with TRBJ2-6; 8 bases line up with TRBD1. V was pared by 3 bases and J by 0 bases, with 8 bases of the junction left unmatched. In germline, CDR1 is SGHDT, CDR2 YYEEEE. This CDR3 spans 18 amino acids. Here the CDR3 DNA reads TGTGCCAGCAGCTCGGGGACAGGAGCTAGCTCTGGGGCCAACGTCCTGACTTTC. Residues: CASSSGTGASSGANVLTF. The full variable domain, rest sourced from reference TRBV5-6 and TRBJ2-6, is DAGVTQSPTHLIKTRGQQVTLRCSPKSGHDTVSWYQQALGQGPQFIFQYYEEEERQRGNFPDRFSGHQFPNYSSELNVNALLLGDSALYLCASSSGTGASSGANVLTFGAGSRLTVL.

The chain is built from TRBV4-3 and TRBJ2-7, with 13 positions matching TRBD2. V shed 3 bases, J shed 1 base, and the junction held 0 bases outside the gene matches. The CDR3 is 15 residues long. Germline loops: CDR1 LGHNA, CDR2 YSLEER. Here the CDR3 reads CASSQTSGGSYEQYF. CDR3 DNA: TGCGCCAGCAGCCAGACTAGCGGGGGGTCCTACGAGCAGTACTTC.

The chain carries TRBV9 and TRBJ2-3, with D perhaps TRBD2 (6 bases). Germline V CDR1 and CDR2: SGDLS, YYNGEE. Between the trimmed V and J ends, which lost 4 bases and 6 bases, there was a span of 18 bases. The CDR3 has 15 amino acids. The CDR3 DNA follows: TGTGCCAGCAGCCCCTCGACTAGGCCGGGGGATACGCAGTATTTT. Translating gives CASSPSTRPGDTQYF.

The V gene is TRBV6-6, the J gene TRBJ1-2; D gene uncertain. CDR1 and CDR2 from the germline V gene are MNHNY and SVGAGI (reference sequence). V was clipped by 7 bases and J by 3 bases, with 15 bases between them. CDR3 length equals 14 residues. The CDR3 DNA reads TGTGCCAGCACCCCGGGAAGGAGCTACTATGGCTACACCTTC. Encoded protein: CASTPGRSYYGYTF.

The V and J genes are TRBV9 and TRBJ1-4; a weak D match, TRBD1 (5 bases). The germline V gene has CDR1 SGDLS and CDR2 YYNGEE. Trimming pared 3 bases from V and 1 base from J, leaving 13 bases between. This CDR3 spans 16 amino acids. The CDR3 DNA reads as TGTGCCAGCAGCGAACCACGGGGGGGAACTAATGAAAAACTGTTTTTT. This codes for CASSEPRGGTNEKLFF.

The rearrangement uses TRBV7-2 and TRBJ1-6; 8 bases agree with TRBD1. V shed 2 bases, J shed 6 bases, and the junction held 6 bases outside the gene matches. Per the germline V gene, CDR1 is SGHTA and CDR2 is FQGNSA. The CDR3 contains 16 residues. The CDR3 here is CASSLWRDRPNSPLHF. CDR3 sequence (DNA): TGTGCCAGCAGCTTATGGCGGGACAGGCCTAATTCACCCCTCCACTTT. The entire variable domain, with the rest obtained from reference TRBV7-2 and TRBJ1-6, is as follows: GAGVSQSPSNKVTEKGKDVELRCDPISGHTALYWYRQSLGQGLEFLIYFQGNSAPDKSGLPSDRFSAERTGGSVSTLTIQRTQQEDSAVYLCASSLWRDRPNSPLHFGNGTRLTVT.

The chain carries TRBV6-4 and TRBJ2-2; D perhaps matches TRBD2 (6 bases). Germline loops: CDR1 MRHNA, CDR2 SNTAGT. V was trimmed by 5 bases and J by 4 bases, leaving 14 bases between them. The CDR3 spans 15 residues. CDR3 bases: TGTGCCAGCAGTTTGACCGGGGGAAGCACCGGGGAGCTGTTTTTT. Its translation is CASSLTGGSTGELFF.

The chain couples TRBV5-4 to TRBJ2-7, with D perhaps matching TRBD2 (5 bases). The germline V gene encodes CDR1 SGHNT and CDR2 YYREEE (reference sequence). This CDR3 region has 14 residues. Between the trimmed V and J ends, which lost 4 bases and 2 bases, there was a span of 13 bases. The DNA for the CDR3 is TGTGCCAGCAGCCCCCGGGAAGCGGCCTACGAGCAGTACTTC. Translated: CASSPREAAYEQYF.

V and J are TRBV6-6 and TRBJ1-2; 8 bases fit TRBD1. The V gene's germline CDR1 is MNHNY and CDR2 SVGAGI (reference sequence). V was pared by 5 bases and J by 5 bases, with 7 bases of the junction left unmatched. The CDR3 has 14 residues. The CDR3 bases are TGTGCCAGCAGTCCAACAGGGGGAAGTTATGGCTACACCTTC. This codes for CASSPTGGSYGYTF.

The V and J genes are TRBV11-2 and TRBJ2-5; 8 nucleotides line up with TRBD2. The CDR3 spans 14 residues. J gave up 5 bases and V 4 bases, and 6 bases lay outside the gene matches. Germline lookup yields CDR1 SGHAT and CDR2 FQNNGV. The CDR3 sequence: CASSSTSGLETQYF. In DNA, the CDR3 is TGTGCCAGCAGCTCCACTAGCGGTTTGGAGACCCAGTACTTC.